This T cell receptor beta chain came from a study of CD8 T cells in Susac syndrome. Random hexamers were used to reverse transcribe an amount of roughly 0.45 to 1 ug RNA. Amplification of TCR beta CDR3 by immunoSEQ multiplex PCR spanned 54 Vbeta and 13 Jbeta. TCRdb redid the calling of the immunoSEQ multiplex PCR reads with MiXCR, one entry per CDR3 protein. The sample holds some 100,000 distinct CDR3 sequences, around nine tenths seen once. This clonotype was detected a few times. V lost 7 bases, J lost 1 base, and 5 bases lay in between. The length of the CDR3 is 11 residues. From germline, CDR1 is DFQATT and CDR2 SNEGSKA (reference sequence). Sequencing of TCR beta was performed on blood CD8+ and CD4+ T cells. Through negative isolation, CD4+ and CD8+ T cells were obtained, while TEMRA cells were enriched using FACS.

The chain has TRBV20-1 and TRBJ2-1; D remains unclear. Sequencing input: CD4+ T cells from PBMCs. The sequence came from a human donor in good health. CDR3 amino acids: CSGLSYNEQFF. DNA of the CDR3: TGCAGTGGTTTGTCCTACAATGAGCAGTTCTTC.